This TCR beta chain was identified in a study of blood T cell repertoires in COVID-19. Across the study: There were acute and convalescent COVID-19 samples, and they came from the United States, Italy and Spain.

Sequencing was performed with immunoSEQ multiplex PCR; in TCRdb, only in-frame clones are kept and a portion is missing. The table records approximately 120,000 clones, about 74% of them present only once. CDR1 is SGHVS and CDR2 is FQNEAQ in the germline V gene. Germline trimming cut 3 bases from V and 0 bases from J; bases unmatched to any gene: 8. There are 18 residues in the CDR3. The sequence was obtained from a man older than 75 with COVID-19, enrolled during active disease. The J gene is TRBJ2-6, the V gene TRBV7-8; TRBD2 aligns across 7 bases. The sample comprised peripheral blood. CDR3 in DNA: TGTGCCAGCAGCTTTTCGGGGACTACAAACTCTGGGGCCAACGTCCTGACTTTC. Translated, it gives CASSFSGTTNSGANVLTF. The full variable domain, in which reference TRBV7-8 and TRBJ2-6 provide the parts outside the CDR3, is GAGVSQSPRYKVAKRGQDVALRCDPISGHVSLFWYQQALGQGPEFLTYFQNEAQLDKSGLPSDRFFAERPEGSVSTLKIQRTQQEDSAVYLCASSFSGTTNSGANVLTFGAGSRLTVL.